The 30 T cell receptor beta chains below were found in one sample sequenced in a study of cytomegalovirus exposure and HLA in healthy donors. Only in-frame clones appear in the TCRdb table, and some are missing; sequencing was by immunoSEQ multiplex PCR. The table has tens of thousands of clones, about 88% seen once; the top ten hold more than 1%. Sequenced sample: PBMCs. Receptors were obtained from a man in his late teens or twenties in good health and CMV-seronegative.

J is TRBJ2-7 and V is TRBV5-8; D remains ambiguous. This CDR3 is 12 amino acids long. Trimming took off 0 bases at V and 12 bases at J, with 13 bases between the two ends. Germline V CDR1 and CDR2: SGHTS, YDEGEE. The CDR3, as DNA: TGTGCCAGCAGCTTGGACCTACCTAGTTGGTACTTC. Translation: CASSLDLPSWYF. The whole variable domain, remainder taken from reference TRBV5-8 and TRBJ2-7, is EAGVTQSPTHLIKTRGQQATLRCSPISGHTSVYWYQQALGLGLQFLLWYDEGEERNRGNFPPRFSGRQFPNYSSELNVNALELEDSALYLCASSLDLPSWYFGPGTRLTVT.

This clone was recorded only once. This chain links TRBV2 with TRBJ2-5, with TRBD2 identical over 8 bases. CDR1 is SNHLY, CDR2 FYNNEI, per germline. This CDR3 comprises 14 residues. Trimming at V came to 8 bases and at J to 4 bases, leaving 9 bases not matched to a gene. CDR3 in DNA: TGTGCCAGCTCAACAGCGGGAGTTGGAGAGACCCAGTACTTC. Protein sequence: CASSTAGVGETQYF.

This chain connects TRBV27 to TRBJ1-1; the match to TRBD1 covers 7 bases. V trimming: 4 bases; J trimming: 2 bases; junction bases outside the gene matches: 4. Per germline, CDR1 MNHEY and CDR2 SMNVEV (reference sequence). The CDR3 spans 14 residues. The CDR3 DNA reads TGTGCCAGCAGTTCACAGGGGAGTAACACTGAAGCTTTCTTT. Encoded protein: CASSSQGSNTEAFF.

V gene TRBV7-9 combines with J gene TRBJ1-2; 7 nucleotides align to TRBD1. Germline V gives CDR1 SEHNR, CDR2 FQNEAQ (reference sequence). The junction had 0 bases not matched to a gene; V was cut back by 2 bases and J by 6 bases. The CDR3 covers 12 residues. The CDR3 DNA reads TGTGCCAGCAGCTTAACAGGGGATGGCTACACCTTC. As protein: CASSLTGDGYTF.

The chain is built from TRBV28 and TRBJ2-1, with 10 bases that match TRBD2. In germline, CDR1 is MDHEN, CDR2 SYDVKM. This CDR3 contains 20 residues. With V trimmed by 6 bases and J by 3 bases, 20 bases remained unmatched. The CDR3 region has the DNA TGTGCCAGCAGATCATACCCGGGGACTAGCGCGGGAGGGCACTACAATGAGCAGTTCTTC. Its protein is CASRSYPGTSAGGHYNEQFF.

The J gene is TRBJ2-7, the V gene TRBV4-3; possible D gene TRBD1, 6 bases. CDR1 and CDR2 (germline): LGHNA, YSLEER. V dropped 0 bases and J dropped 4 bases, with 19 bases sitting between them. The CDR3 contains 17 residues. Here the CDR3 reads CASSQEMQGTVAYEQYF. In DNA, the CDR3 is TGCGCCAGCAGCCAAGAGATGCAGGGGACCGTGGCTTACGAGCAGTACTTC.

DNA of the CDR3: TGCAGCGTTGCTTGGGGGGAATCCGACAAGTACTTC. Protein sequence: CSVAWGESDKYF. V is TRBV29-1 and J is TRBJ2-7; D possibly corresponds to TRBD2 (6 bases). The CDR3 contains 12 residues. V lost 4 bases to trimming and J lost 11 bases, with 18 bases between them. Germline V lookup: CDR1 SQVTM, CDR2 ANQGSEA.

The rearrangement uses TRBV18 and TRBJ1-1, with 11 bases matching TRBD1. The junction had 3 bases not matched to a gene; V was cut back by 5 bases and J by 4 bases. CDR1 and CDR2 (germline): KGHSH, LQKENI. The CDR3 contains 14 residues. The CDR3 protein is CASSSGQGGTEAFF. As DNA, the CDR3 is TGTGCCAGCTCATCGGGACAGGGGGGCACTGAAGCTTTCTTT.

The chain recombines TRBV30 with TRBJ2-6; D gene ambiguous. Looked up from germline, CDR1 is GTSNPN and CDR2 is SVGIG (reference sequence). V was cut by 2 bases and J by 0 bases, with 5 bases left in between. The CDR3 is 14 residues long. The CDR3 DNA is TGTGCCTGGAGTTTGCGCTCTGGGGCCAACGTCCTGACTTTC. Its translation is CAWSLRSGANVLTF. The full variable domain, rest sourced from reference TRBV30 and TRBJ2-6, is SQTIHQWPATLVQPVGSPLSLECTVEGTSNPNLYWYRQAAGRGLQLLFYSVGIGQISSEVPQNLSASRPQDRQFILSSKKLLLSDSGFYLCAWSLRSGANVLTFGAGSRLTVL.

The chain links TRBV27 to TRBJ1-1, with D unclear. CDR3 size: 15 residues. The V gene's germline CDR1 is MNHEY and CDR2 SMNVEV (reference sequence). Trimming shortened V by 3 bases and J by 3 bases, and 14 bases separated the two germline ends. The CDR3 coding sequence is TGTGCCAGCAGTTTTCGACCCCACGGGGACACTGAAGCTTTCTTT. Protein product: CASSFRPHGDTEAFF.

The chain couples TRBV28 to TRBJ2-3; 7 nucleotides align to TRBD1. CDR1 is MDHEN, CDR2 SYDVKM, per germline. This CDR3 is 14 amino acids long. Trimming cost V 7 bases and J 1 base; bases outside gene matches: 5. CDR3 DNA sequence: TGTGCCAGCATTGACGGACAGGGCACAGATACGCAGTATTTT. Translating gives CASIDGQGTDTQYF.

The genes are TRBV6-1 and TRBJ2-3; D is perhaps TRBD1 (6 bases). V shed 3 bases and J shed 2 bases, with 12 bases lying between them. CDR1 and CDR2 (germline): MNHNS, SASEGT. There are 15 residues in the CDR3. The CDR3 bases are TGTGCCAGCAGTGATGAGGGGGTTCCCACAGATACGCAGTATTTT. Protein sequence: CASSDEGVPTDTQYF.

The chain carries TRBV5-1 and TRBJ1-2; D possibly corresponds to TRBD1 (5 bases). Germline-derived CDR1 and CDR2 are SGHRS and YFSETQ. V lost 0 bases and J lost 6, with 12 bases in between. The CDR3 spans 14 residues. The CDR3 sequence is CASSLDTDKNGYTF. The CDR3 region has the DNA TGCGCCAGCAGCTTGGATACGGACAAGAATGGCTACACCTTC.

The CDR3 sequence is CASRAQPGGFADTQYF. DNA of the CDR3: TGTGCCAGCAGAGCCCAGCCGGGAGGTTTCGCAGATACGCAGTATTTT. V usage is TRBV13 and J usage is TRBJ2-3; 7 bases map to TRBD2. After removal of 6 bases from V and 4 bases from J, the junction contained 13 bases not matched to a gene. Germline CDR1 and CDR2: PRHDT and FYEKMQ (reference sequence). The length of the CDR3 is 16 residues. The variable domain in full, with the rest retrieved from reference TRBV13 and TRBJ2-3, is AAGVIQSPRHLIKEKRETATLKCYPIPRHDTVYWYQQGPGQDPQFLISFYEKMQSDKGSIPDRFSAQQFSDYHSELNMSSLELGDSALYFCASRAQPGGFADTQYFGPGTRLTVL.

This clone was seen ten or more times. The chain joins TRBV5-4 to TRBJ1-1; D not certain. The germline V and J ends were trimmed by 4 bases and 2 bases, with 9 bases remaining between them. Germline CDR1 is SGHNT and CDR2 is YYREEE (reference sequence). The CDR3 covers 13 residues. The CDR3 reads CASSPRPNTEAFF. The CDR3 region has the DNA TGTGCCAGCAGCCCCAGGCCAAACACTGAAGCTTTCTTT.

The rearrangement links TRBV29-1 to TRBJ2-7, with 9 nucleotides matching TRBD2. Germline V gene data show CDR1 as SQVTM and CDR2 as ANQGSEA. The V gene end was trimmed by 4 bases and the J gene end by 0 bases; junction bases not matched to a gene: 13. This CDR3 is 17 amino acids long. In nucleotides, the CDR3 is TGCAGCGTTGGGACCTTTAGCGGGAGTGTCGGCTCCTACGAGCAGTACTTC. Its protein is CSVGTFSGSVGSYEQYF.

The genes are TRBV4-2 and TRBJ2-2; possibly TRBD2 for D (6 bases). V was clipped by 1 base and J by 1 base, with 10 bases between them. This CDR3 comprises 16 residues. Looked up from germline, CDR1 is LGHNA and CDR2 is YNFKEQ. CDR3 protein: CASSQAGLQNTGELFF. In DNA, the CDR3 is TGTGCCAGCAGCCAAGCGGGACTTCAGAACACCGGGGAGCTGTTTTTT.

As DNA, the CDR3 is TGTGCCAGCAGCCCGGCCCAGGAGACTAATGGCTACACCTTC. Protein: CASSPAQETNGYTF. This rearrangement joins TRBV5-4 to TRBJ1-2; no firm D call. V lost 4 bases, J lost 6 bases, and 16 bases lay in between. The CDR3 length is 14 residues. Per germline, CDR1 SGHNT and CDR2 YYREEE (reference sequence).

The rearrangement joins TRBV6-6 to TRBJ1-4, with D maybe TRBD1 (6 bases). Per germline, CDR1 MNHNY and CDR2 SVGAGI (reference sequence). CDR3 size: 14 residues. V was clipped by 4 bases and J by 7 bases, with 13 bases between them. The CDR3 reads CASSWGPGGEKLFF. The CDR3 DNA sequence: TGTGCCAGCAGTTGGGGGCCGGGGGGTGAAAAACTGTTTTTT.

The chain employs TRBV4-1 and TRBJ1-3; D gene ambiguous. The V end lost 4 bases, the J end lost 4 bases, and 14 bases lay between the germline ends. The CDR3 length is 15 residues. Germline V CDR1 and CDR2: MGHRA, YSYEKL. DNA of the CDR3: TGCGCCAGCAGCCCCGGCTCGGGTCCCGGAAACACCATATATTTT. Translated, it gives CASSPGSGPGNTIYF.

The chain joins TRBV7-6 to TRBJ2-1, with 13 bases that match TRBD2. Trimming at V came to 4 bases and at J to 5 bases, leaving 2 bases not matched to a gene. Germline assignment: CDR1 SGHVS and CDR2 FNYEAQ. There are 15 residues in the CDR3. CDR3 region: CASSSGTSGNNEQFF. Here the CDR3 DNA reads TGTGCCAGCAGCTCCGGGACTAGCGGGAACAATGAGCAGTTCTTC.

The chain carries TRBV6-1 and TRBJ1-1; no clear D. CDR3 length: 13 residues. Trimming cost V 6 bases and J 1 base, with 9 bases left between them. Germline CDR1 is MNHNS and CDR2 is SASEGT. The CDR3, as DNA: TGTGCCAGCAGAAGAGGGCAGAACACTGAAGCTTTCTTT. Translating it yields CASRRGQNTEAFF.

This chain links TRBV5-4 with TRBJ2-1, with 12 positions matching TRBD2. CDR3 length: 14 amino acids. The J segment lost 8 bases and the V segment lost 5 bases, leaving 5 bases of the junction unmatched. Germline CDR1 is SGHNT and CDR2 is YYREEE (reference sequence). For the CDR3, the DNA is TGTGCCAGCAGTCTGACTAGCGGGAGTGATGAGCAGTTCTTC. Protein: CASSLTSGSDEQFF. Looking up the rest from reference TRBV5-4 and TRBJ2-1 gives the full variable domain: ETGVTQSPTHLIKTRGQQVTLRCSSQSGHNTVSWYQQALGQGPQFIFQYYREEENGRGNFPPRFSGLQFPNYSSELNVNALELDDSALYLCASSLTSGSDEQFFGPGTRLTVL.

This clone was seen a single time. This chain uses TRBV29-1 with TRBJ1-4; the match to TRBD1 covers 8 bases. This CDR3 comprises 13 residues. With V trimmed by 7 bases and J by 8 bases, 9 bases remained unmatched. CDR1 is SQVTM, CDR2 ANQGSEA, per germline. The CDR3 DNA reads TGCAGCGCCGTGGACAGGGTCGGGGAAAAACTGTTTTTT. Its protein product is CSAVDRVGEKLFF.

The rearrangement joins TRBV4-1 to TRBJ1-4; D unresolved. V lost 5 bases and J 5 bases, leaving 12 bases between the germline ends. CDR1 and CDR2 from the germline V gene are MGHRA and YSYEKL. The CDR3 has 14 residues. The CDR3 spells CASSSGDYNEKLFF. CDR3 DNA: TGCGCCAGCAGCTCCGGTGATTACAATGAAAAACTGTTTTTT.

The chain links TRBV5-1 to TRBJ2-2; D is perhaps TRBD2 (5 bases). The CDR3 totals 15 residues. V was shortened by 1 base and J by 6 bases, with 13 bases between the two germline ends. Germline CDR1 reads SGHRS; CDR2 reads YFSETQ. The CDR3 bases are TGCGCCAGCAGCTTGTCCCTAGCAAGTGCCGGGGAGCTGTTTTTT. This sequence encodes CASSLSLASAGELFF. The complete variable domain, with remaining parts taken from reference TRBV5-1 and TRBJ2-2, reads KAGVTQTPRYLIKTRGQQVTLSCSPISGHRSVSWYQQTPGQGLQFLFEYFSETQRNKGNFPGRFSGRQFSNSRSEMNVSTLELGDSALYLCASSLSLASAGELFFGEGSRLTVL.

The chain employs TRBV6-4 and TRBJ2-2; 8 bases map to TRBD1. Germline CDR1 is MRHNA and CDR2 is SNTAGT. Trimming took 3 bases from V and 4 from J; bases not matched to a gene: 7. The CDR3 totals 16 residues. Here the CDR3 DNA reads TGTGCCAGCAGTGAACAGCCGACAGGGGTCACCGGGGAGCTGTTTTTT. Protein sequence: CASSEQPTGVTGELFF.

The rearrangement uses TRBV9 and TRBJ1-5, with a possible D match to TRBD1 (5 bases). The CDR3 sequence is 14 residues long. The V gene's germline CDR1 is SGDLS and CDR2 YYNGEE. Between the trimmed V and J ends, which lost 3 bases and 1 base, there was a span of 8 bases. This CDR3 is CASSGDSSNQPQHF. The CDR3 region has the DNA TGTGCCAGCAGCGGAGACAGCAGCAATCAGCCCCAGCATTTT.

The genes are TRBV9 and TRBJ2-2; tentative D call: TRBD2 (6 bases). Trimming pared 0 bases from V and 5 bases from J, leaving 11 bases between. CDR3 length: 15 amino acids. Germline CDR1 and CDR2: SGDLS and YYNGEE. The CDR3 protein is CASSVETGATGELFF. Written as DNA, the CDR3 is TGTGCCAGCAGCGTAGAAACGGGAGCAACCGGGGAGCTGTTTTTT.

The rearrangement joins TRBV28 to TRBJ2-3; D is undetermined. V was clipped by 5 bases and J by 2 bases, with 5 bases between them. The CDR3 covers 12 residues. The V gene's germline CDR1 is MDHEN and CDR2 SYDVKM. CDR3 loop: CASSPFTDTQYF. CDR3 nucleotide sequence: TGTGCCAGCAGTCCCTTCACAGATACGCAGTATTTT. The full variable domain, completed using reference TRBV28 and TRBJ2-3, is DVKVTQSSRYLVKRTGEKVFLECVQDMDHENMFWYRQDPGLGLRLIYFSYDVKMKEKGDIPEGYSVSREKKERFSLILESASTNQTSMYLCASSPFTDTQYFGPGTRLTVL.